The present TCR beta chain was sequenced within a study of beta chain features in type 1 diabetes. Turning to the study itself: The patients were much like the healthy donors in age, gender and cell yields. General study findings and limits: High-TCR-expressing cells could be over-represented by cDNA sequencing. Among all four CD4+ subsets, Type 1 diabetes patients had TCRB CDR3s that were moderately but significantly shorter.

Germline CDR1 SGHTA, CDR2 FQGNSA. The V gene end was trimmed by 6 bases and the J gene end by 1 base; junction bases not matched to a gene: 2. The length of the CDR3 is 13 residues. In this sample, this clone turned up a few times. The target antigen is unknown. The whole isolated RNA underwent reverse transcription, so sequencing captured expressed TCRB transcripts. Generated by immunoSEQ multiplex PCR, the TCRdb table keeps only in-frame clones and is missing some. The table has about 280,000 clones, approximately 15% seen once; the top ten hold 0.015% to 0.017%. The sequence came from a man between 18 and 35 years old with type 1 diabetes. The sequencing sample was made of naive CD4+ T cells from blood. The rearrangement links TRBV7-2 to TRBJ1-1; 7 nucleotides line up with TRBD1. The CDR3 sequence: CASRGQPNTEAFF. The DNA of the CDR3 is TGTGCCAGCAGGGGACAGCCGAACACTGAAGCTTTCTTT.